This T cell receptor (beta chain) derives from a study of cytomegalovirus exposure and HLA in healthy donors. Overall study context: Among around 200 million T cells, an earlier analysis found roughly 120 million unique TCR beta sequences.

Both 60 Vbeta primers and 13 Jbeta primers went into the PCR. This table comes from immunoSEQ multiplex PCR, and its TCRdb copy is limited to in-frame clones, with some not included. The sample shows more than 100,000 clones, over 60% of them seen only once. Study outcomes and limitations: TCR beta V- and J-gene trimming, according to a later analysis, was linked to a missense DCLRE1C variant. For most TCR sequences rarity was the rule, although some public TCRs occurred in many donors. DRB1 showed the most TCR associations and HLA-C the fewest in a later analysis, as rates varied by HLA locus.

Remarks on this clone: Its cognate antigen is unknown.

V lost 8 bases and J lost 6; bases outside the gene matches: 6. CDR3 size: 12 residues. Germline lookup yields CDR1 MNHEY and CDR2 SVGAGI. Sequences were obtained from PBMCs. The receptor comes from a woman in her twenties or thirties in good health and CMV-seropositive. V is TRBV6-5 and J is TRBJ2-7, with 8 bases that match TRBD1. The CDR3 loop reads CASWTGWSEQYF. In DNA, the CDR3 is TGTGCCAGCTGGACAGGGTGGTCCGAGCAGTACTTC.